This T cell receptor (beta chain) was retrieved from a study of Graves' ophthalmopathy and Graves' hyperthyroidism. This clonotype has a count of ten or more. RNA transcripts were the template, and TCR beta CDR3 regions were amplified from them. First-round RT-PCR used HTBI primers; second-round multiplex PCR followed. TCRdb fed the multiplex PCR reads into MiXCR, producing one record per CDR3 protein. The sample includes a few hundred thousand distinct CDR3 sequences, approximately 18% of them seen just once. V lost 3 bases to trimming and J lost 2 bases, with 12 bases between them. Germline loops: CDR1 SGHDT, CDR2 YYEEEE. The CDR3 consists of 14 residues.

This sequence joins TRBV5-6 and TRBJ2-7; D might be TRBD2 (6 bases). The sample comprised peripheral blood. The clonotype originates from an adult woman with stable Graves' hyperthyroidism. CDR3 in amino acids: CASSWTGGAYEQYF. The CDR3 nucleotides read TGTGCCAGCAGCTGGACCGGGGGTGCCTACGAGCAGTACTTC.